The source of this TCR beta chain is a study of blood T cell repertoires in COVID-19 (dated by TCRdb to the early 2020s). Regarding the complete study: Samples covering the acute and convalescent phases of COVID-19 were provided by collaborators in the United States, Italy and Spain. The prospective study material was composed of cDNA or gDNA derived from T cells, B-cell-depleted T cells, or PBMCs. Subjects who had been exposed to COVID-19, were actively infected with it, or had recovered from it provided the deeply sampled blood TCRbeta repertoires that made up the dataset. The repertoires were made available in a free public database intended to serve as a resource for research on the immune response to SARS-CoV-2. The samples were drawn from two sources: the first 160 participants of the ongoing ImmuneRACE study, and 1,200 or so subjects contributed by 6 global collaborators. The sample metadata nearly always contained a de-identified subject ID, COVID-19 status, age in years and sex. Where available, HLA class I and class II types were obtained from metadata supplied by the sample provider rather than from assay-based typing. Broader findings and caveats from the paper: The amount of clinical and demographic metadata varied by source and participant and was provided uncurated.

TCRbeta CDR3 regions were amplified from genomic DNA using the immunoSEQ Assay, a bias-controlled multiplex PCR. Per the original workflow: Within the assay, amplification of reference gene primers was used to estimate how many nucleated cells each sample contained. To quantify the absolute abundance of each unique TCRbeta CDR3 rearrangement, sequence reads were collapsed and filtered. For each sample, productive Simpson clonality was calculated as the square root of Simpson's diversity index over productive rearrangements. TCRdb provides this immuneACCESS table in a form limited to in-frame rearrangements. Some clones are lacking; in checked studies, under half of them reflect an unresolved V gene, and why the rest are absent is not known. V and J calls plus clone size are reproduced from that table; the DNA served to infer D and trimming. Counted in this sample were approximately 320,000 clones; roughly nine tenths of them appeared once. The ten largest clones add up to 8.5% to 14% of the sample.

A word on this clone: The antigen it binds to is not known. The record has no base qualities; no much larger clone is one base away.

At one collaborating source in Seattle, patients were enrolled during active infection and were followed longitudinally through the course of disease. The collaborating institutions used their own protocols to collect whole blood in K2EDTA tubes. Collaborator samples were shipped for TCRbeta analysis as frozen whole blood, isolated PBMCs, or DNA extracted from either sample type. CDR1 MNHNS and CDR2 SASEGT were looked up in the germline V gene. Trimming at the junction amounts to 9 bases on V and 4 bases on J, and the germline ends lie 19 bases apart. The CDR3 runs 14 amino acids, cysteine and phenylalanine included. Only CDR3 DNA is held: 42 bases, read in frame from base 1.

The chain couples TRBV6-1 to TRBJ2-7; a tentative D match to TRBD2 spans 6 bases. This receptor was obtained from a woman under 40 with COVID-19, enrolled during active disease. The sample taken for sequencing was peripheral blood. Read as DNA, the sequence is TGTGCCAGTGGGAACATCGGGACTTTTTACGAGCAGTACTTC. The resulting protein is CASGNIGTFYEQYF.